The 17 T cell receptor beta chains below come from one sample, sequenced in a study of metastatic and nonmetastatic thyroid tumors. No patient had received any treatment before thyroid surgery. TCRdb re-called the PCR reads via MiXCR. This sample has 25,000 to 30,000 clones; 3.7% occur once, and the top ten carry about 3.2%. Sequencing was performed on blood. These receptors were taken from a male donor with papillary thyroid cancer or a benign thyroid nodule (not recorded which). Some clones in this sample may be carry-over from other donors' samples.

This clone was found a few times. V gene TRBV24-1 combines with J gene TRBJ2-5, with TRBD1 as a possible D gene (5 bases). V lost 0 bases and J lost 1, with 8 bases in between. Germline CDR1 reads KGHDR; CDR2 reads SFDVKD. This CDR3 is 15 amino acids long. The CDR3 coding sequence is TGTGCCACCAGTGATTTGACGGACACCCAAGAGACCCAGTACTTC. Protein product: CATSDLTDTQETQYF.

This clone was seen ten or more times. The identical CDR3 is also encoded by other nucleotide sequences in the sample. The V gene is TRBV4-1, the J gene TRBJ2-3, with D perhaps TRBD2 (5 bases). Trimming stripped 0 bases from V and 2 bases from J, with 9 bases between. Germline lookup yields CDR1 MGHRA and CDR2 YSYEKL. The CDR3 has 15 residues. The CDR3 DNA sequence: TGCGCCAGCAGCCAAGATAAGCGGTTCACAGATACGCAGTATTTT. Encoded protein: CASSQDKRFTDTQYF.

The chain recombines TRBV7-9 with TRBJ1-2, with D possibly matching TRBD1 (6 bases). The germline V gene encodes CDR1 SEHNR and CDR2 FQNEAQ (reference sequence). Trimming left V 1 base short and J 6 bases short, with 15 bases between. The length of the CDR3 is 15 residues. The CDR3, as DNA: TGTGCCAGCAGCTTAGATTGGGGGGCGCGCGATGGCTACACCTTC. Protein: CASSLDWGARDGYTF.

This clone was counted only a few times. The chain has TRBV20-1 and TRBJ2-7, with no clear D. V was cut by 1 base and J by 7 bases, with 23 bases left in between. This CDR3 has 16 residues. Germline CDR1 reads DFQATT; CDR2 reads SNEGSKA (reference sequence). The CDR3 DNA reads TGCAGTGCTAGAGTTTCGCCCGCGACGTCAAGCTATGAGCAGTACTTC. This gives the protein CSARVSPATSSYEQYF.

In DNA, the CDR3 is TGTGCCAGCAGTTCCAGGGGTTCCGACAATGAGCAGTTCTTC. Encoded protein: CASSSRGSDNEQFF. The chain carries TRBV6-5 and TRBJ2-1; D possibly corresponds to TRBD1 (6 bases). This CDR3 is built from 14 residues. Trimming cost V 4 bases and J 5 bases, with 12 bases left between them. In germline, CDR1 is MNHEY, CDR2 SVGAGI.

This clone is deemed medium-sized. The chain combines TRBV2 with TRBJ2-2; the D is unclear. The germline V gene has CDR1 SNHLY and CDR2 FYNNEI. V was trimmed by 1 base and J by 7 bases, leaving 7 bases between them. The CDR3 length is 13 residues. The CDR3 reads CASSEEGSGELFF. CDR3 DNA sequence: TGTGCCAGCAGTGAAGAGGGCAGCGGGGAGCTGTTTTTT.

This clone was observed a few times. V and J are TRBV20-1 and TRBJ2-3; TRBD2 matches 14 bases. V lost 4 bases, J lost 8 bases, and 8 bases stayed unmatched. This CDR3 contains 15 residues. CDR1 is DFQATT and CDR2 is SNEGSKA in the germline V gene (reference sequence). CDR3 region: CSAKKTSGRAVTQYF. CDR3 in DNA: TGCAGTGCTAAAAAGACTAGCGGGAGGGCCGTTACGCAGTATTTT.

There are a few counts of this clone. The rearrangement links TRBV20-1 to TRBJ2-1; D unclear. There are 14 residues in the CDR3. CDR1 DFQATT and CDR2 SNEGSKA come from the germline V gene (reference sequence). The V and J ends lost 5 bases and 5 bases respectively, with 16 bases between them. For the CDR3, the DNA is TGCAGTGCTTCGCCACCGGGTCGGAACAATGAGCAGTTCTTC. It specifies CSASPPGRNNEQFF.

In its sample, this clone was seen a few times. V and J are TRBV6-1 and TRBJ2-7; 7 bases fit TRBD2. Germline CDR1 is MNHNS and CDR2 is SASEGT. The V gene end was trimmed by 4 bases and the J gene end by 3 bases; junction bases not matched to a gene: 18. CDR3 length equals 18 residues. This CDR3 reads CASSGSAGYWTQNYEQYF. In DNA form, the CDR3 reads TGTGCCAGCAGTGGCTCAGCGGGATATTGGACACAGAACTACGAGCAGTACTTC.

This clone was seen many times. Being one base from a much bigger clone, this may be a read error. In the same sample, other DNA sequences code for this CDR3. This sequence joins TRBV5-4 and TRBJ2-7; 9 bases map to TRBD1. Per the germline V gene, CDR1 is SGHNT and CDR2 is YYREEE (reference sequence). The CDR3 runs to 15 residues. This CDR3 is CASSWGTGSSYEQYF. The DNA for the CDR3 is TGTGCCAGTAGCTGGGGGACAGGGAGCTCCTACGAGCAGTACTTC.

This clone was seen a handful of times. The chain uses TRBV20-1 and TRBJ2-7, with unresolved D. The germline V gene encodes CDR1 DFQATT and CDR2 SNEGSKA (reference sequence). CDR3 length equals 14 residues. V gave up 5 bases and J gave up 1 base, with 15 bases separating them. CDR3 nucleotides: TGCAGTGCTGGACGGATTGGGGATTCCTACGAGCAGTACTTC. It encodes CSAGRIGDSYEQYF.

This clone was detected a few times. A much larger clone lies one base from this, so it may be a read error. The rearrangement joins TRBV28 to TRBJ1-5; unclear D gene. There are 15 residues in the CDR3. In germline, CDR1 is MDHEN, CDR2 SYDVKM. V gave up 5 bases and J gave up 6 bases, with 17 bases separating them. The CDR3 nucleotides are TGTGCCAGCAGTACGAGTAGGGAACGCGGTCAGCCCCAGCATTTT. Translated: CASSTSRERGQPQHF.

This clone was counted many times. The chain carries TRBV12-3 or TRBV12-4 and TRBJ1-3; no reliable D call. V lost 8 bases, J lost 8 bases, and 7 bases lay in between. This CDR3 has 10 amino acids. The CDR3 reads CASYGDTIYF. Here the CDR3 DNA reads TGTGCCAGCTATGGGGACACCATATATTTT.

This clone has ten or more counts. This chain links TRBV5-8 with TRBJ1-5; D is possibly TRBD1 (6 bases). The V gene's germline CDR1 is SGHTS and CDR2 YDEGEE. Trimming shortened V by 1 base and J by 7 bases, and 12 bases separated the two germline ends. The CDR3 runs 14 residues. CDR3 sequence reads: CASSLPGADQPQHF. The CDR3 region has the DNA TGTGCCAGCAGCTTGCCAGGGGCTGACCAGCCCCAGCATTTT.

The gene calls are TRBV6-9 and TRBJ1-2, with D perhaps matching TRBD1 (6 bases). Per germline, CDR1 MNHGY and CDR2 SVAAGI. Deletions cut 3 bases from V and 5 bases from J, with 13 bases between. The CDR3 spans 14 residues. CDR3 bases: TGTGCCAGCAGTTACCGAAAGGGGGGATATGGCTACACCTTC. Amino acid sequence: CASSYRKGGYGYTF.

This clone occurred a few times. The genes are TRBV9 and TRBJ2-7; D possibly matches TRBD1 or TRBD2 (5 bases each). Trimming left V 3 bases short and J 9 bases short, with 13 bases between. CDR3 length: 12 amino acids. CDR1 and CDR2 (germline): SGDLS, YYNGEE. The CDR3 nucleotides are TGTGCCAGCAGCGCCCCCGTGGGACGGCAGTACTTC. This gives the protein CASSAPVGRQYF.

The V gene is TRBV4-2, the J gene TRBJ2-7; TRBD1 is a possible D gene (6 bases). Trimming left V 1 base short and J 3 bases short, with 16 bases between. The CDR3 totals 16 residues. Germline loops: CDR1 LGHNA, CDR2 YNFKEQ. CDR3 sequence: CASSQVGQGIIYEQYF. For the CDR3, the DNA is TGTGCCAGCAGCCAAGTAGGCCAGGGGATTATCTACGAGCAGTACTTC.